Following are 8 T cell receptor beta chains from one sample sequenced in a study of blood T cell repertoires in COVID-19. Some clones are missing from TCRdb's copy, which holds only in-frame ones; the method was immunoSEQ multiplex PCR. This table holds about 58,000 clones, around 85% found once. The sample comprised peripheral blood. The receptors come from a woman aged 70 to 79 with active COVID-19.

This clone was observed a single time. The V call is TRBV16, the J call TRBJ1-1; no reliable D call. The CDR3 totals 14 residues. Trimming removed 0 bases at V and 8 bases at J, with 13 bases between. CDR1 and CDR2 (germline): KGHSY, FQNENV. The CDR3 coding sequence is TGTGCCAGCAGCCAATCACCAGAGGGCGGGGAAGCTTTCTTT. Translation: CASSQSPEGGEAFF.

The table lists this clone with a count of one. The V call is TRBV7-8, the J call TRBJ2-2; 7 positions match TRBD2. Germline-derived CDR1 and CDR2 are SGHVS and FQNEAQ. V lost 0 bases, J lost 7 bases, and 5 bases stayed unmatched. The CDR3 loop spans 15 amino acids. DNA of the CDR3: TGTGCCAGCAGCTTAGCGGGCGGGAGTAGCGGGGAGCTGTTTTTT. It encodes CASSLAGGSSGELFF.

CDR3 nucleotides: TGTGCCAGCAGAGGGGCTAGCGGGAGTAGGCCAGATACGCAGTATTTT. Its translation is CASRGASGSRPDTQYF. This sequence joins TRBV2 and TRBJ2-3; 10 bases map to TRBD2. J lost 4 bases, V lost 6 bases, and 10 bases had no gene match. The CDR3 is 16 residues long. CDR1 SNHLY and CDR2 FYNNEI come from the germline V gene.

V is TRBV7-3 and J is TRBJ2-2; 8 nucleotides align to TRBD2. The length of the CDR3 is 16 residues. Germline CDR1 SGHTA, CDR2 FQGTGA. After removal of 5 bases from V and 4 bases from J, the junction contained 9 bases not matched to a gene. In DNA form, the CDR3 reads TGTGCCAGCAGCCCCCGCCCTGCGGGAGGCACCGGGGAGCTGTTTTTT. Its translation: CASSPRPAGGTGELFF.

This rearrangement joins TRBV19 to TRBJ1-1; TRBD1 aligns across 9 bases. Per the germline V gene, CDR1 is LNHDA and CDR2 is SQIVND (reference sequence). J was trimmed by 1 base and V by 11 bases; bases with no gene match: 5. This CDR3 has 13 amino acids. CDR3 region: CAVSQGANTEAFF. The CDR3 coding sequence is TGTGCCGTATCACAGGGGGCGAACACTGAAGCTTTCTTT.

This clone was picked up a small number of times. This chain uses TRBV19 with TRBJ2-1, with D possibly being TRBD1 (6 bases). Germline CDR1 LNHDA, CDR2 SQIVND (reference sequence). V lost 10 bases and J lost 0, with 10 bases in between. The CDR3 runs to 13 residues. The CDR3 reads CATGQSSYNEQFF. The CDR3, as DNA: TGTGCCACGGGACAAAGCTCCTACAATGAGCAGTTCTTC.

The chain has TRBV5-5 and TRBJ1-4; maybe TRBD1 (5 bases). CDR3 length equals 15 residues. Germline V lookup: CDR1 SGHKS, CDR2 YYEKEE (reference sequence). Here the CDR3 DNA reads TGTGCACCTCAGGGCCCAATATCGCATAATGAAAAACTGTTTTTT. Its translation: CAPQGPISHNEKLFF.

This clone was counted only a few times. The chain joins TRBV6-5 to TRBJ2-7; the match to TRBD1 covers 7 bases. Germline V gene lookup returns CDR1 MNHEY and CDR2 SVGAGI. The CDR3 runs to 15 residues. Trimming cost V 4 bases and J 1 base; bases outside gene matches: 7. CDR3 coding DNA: TGTGCCAGCAGTTCGACAGGGACCTATTCCTACGAGCAGTACTTC. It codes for CASSSTGTYSYEQYF.